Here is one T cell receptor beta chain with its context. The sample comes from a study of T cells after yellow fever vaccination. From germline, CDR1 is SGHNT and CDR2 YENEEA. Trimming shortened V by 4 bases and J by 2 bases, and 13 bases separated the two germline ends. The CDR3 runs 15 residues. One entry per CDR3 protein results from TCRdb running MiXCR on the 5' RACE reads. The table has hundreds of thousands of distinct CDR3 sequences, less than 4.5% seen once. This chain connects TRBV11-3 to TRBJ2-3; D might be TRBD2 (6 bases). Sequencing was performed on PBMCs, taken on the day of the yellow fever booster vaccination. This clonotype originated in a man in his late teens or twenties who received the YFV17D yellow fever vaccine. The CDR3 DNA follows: TGTGCCAGCAGCTCGTCGCGGGGCTACACAGATACGCAGTATTTT. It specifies CASSSSRGYTDTQYF.